The 21 T cell receptor beta chains presented below share a single source sample, sequenced in a study of T cell repertoires in cytomegalovirus infection (dated by TCRdb to between 2018 and 2021). Antigens of these TCRs are unknown. The sequencing machine was an Illumina HiSeq 1500. TCRdb reworked the public reads: Q25 trimming with fastp, MiXCR clone assembly, productive beta chains retained. Identical CDR3 protein sequences are pooled into one entry, listed with their most common genes and DNA. The sample data list under 450,000 distinct CDR3 sequences, and roughly 36% of these were observed just once. The ten largest clones add up to 13% of the sample. The treatment or condition label corresponds to: in vitro stimulation with specific CMV peptide epitopes to enrich CMV-specific T cells. Sequencing was performed on cultured PBMCs, taken from culture after CMV antigen stimulation. All receptors come from a human donor in good health (CMV status not recorded). Some clones in this sample may be carry-over from other donors' samples.

The chain has TRBV6-2 or TRBV6-3 and TRBJ2-7, with D perhaps being TRBD1 or TRBD2 (5 bases each). V dropped 2 bases and J dropped 3 bases, with 11 bases sitting between them. This CDR3 region has 14 residues. The germline V gene encodes CDR1 MNHEY and CDR2 SVGEGT. The CDR3 is CASSYRDRYYEQYF. The CDR3 DNA sequence: TGTGCCAGCAGTTACCGGGACCGATACTACGAGCAGTACTTC.

This chain joins TRBV7-6 and TRBJ1-2; D uncertain. Trimming removed 8 bases at V and 2 bases at J, with 15 bases between. The CDR3 has 14 residues. CDR1 and CDR2 from the germline V gene are SGHVS and FNYEAQ. CDR3 sequence: CASLSVGVNYGYTF. The CDR3 DNA sequence: TGTGCCAGCCTGAGTGTGGGAGTAAACTATGGCTACACCTTC.

The genes are TRBV7-2 and TRBJ2-3, with D possibly being TRBD1 (5 bases). The CDR3 sequence is 17 residues long. Germline V gene lookup returns CDR1 SGHTA and CDR2 FQGNSA. V was trimmed by 1 base and J by 4 bases, leaving 18 bases between them. This chain's CDR3 is CASSLDTWARGADTQYF. The CDR3 coding sequence is TGTGCCAGCAGCTTAGATACGTGGGCTAGGGGCGCAGATACGCAGTATTTT.

The table lists this clonotype with a few counts. This chain uses TRBV7-2 with TRBJ2-5; D is unclear. Trimming stripped 0 bases from V and 0 bases from J, with 5 bases between. This CDR3 spans 14 amino acids. The germline CDR1 and CDR2 sequences are SGHTA and FQGNSA. This CDR3 reads CASSLARYQETQYF. The CDR3 DNA reads TGTGCCAGCAGCTTAGCCAGGTACCAAGAGACCCAGTACTTC.

The chain recombines TRBV27 with TRBJ2-5, with unresolved D. The V gene lost 11 bases and the J gene lost 2 bases, with 9 bases spanning the gap. The CDR3 is 11 amino acids. Germline V gene lookup returns CDR1 MNHEY and CDR2 SMNVEV (reference sequence). The CDR3 DNA is TGTGCCCACCCACCGCAAGAGACCCAGTACTTC. Translation: CAHPPQETQYF.

V gene TRBV28 combines with J gene TRBJ2-5; 7 bases are a match to TRBD2. This CDR3 is built from 14 residues. The germline V gene encodes CDR1 MDHEN and CDR2 SYDVKM. Unmatched junction bases numbered 7, after V lost 4 bases and J lost 5 bases. The CDR3 bases are TGTGCCAGCAGTTCTGGGACTACCAAGGAGACCCAGTACTTC. It codes for CASSSGTTKETQYF.

The chain has TRBV20-1 and TRBJ2-5; D is unclear. Germline loops: CDR1 DFQATT, CDR2 SNEGSKA (reference sequence). V dropped 4 bases and J dropped 7 bases, with 7 bases sitting between them. The CDR3 sequence is 10 residues long. CDR3 nucleotide sequence: TGCAGTGCTATTGTAGGGACCCAGTACTTC. Protein: CSAIVGTQYF.

The gene calls are TRBV6-6 and TRBJ2-7; possibly TRBD2 for D (6 bases). The germline V and J ends were trimmed by 0 bases and 7 bases, with 13 bases remaining between them. The CDR3 sequence is 14 residues long. The V gene's germline CDR1 is MNHNY and CDR2 SVGAGI (reference sequence). CDR3 amino acids: CASSYSRDPKEQYF. The CDR3 nucleotides are TGTGCCAGCAGTTACTCGCGGGACCCTAAAGAGCAGTACTTC.

The table lists this clonotype with a few counts. The J gene is TRBJ2-2, the V gene TRBV10-3; unclear D gene. The germline gives CDR1 ENHRY, CDR2 SYGVKD. The CDR3 runs 14 residues. V lost 7 bases, J lost 3 bases, and 12 bases lay in between. The chain's CDR3 is CAIKRRADTGELFF. The CDR3 DNA reads as TGTGCCATCAAGCGCCGGGCGGACACCGGGGAGCTGTTTTTT.

V usage is TRBV12-3 or TRBV12-4 and J usage is TRBJ1-1; TRBD1 is a possible D gene (5 bases). The CDR3 is 14 amino acids. Trimming shortened V by 3 bases and J by 6 bases, and 14 bases separated the two germline ends. CDR3 in amino acids: CASSLRGMGAEAFF. CDR3 coding DNA: TGTGCCAGCAGTTTGAGGGGTATGGGGGCTGAAGCTTTCTTT.

Only a few counts were recorded for this clonotype. J is TRBJ1-1 and V is TRBV29-1; tentatively, D is TRBD1 (5 bases). The CDR3 contains 13 residues. Trimming cost V 4 bases and J 0 bases, with 9 bases left between them. Germline lookup yields CDR1 SQVTM and CDR2 ANQGSEA. CDR3 nucleotide sequence: TGCAGCGTTGCGAGGGGACTGAACACTGAAGCTTTCTTT. Protein: CSVARGLNTEAFF.

The chain links TRBV7-2 to TRBJ2-7, with D possibly matching TRBD2 (5 bases). CDR3 length: 14 amino acids. The V and J ends lost 1 base and 2 bases respectively, with 9 bases between them. Germline V CDR1 and CDR2: SGHTA, FQGNSA. CDR3 nucleotides: TGTGCCAGCAGCTTAGACGGGGTACCCTACGAGCAGTACTTC. This translates into CASSLDGVPYEQYF.

This chain joins TRBV19 and TRBJ2-1; 11 bases line up with TRBD2. CDR3 length equals 15 residues. V was clipped by 3 bases and J by 5 bases; unmatched bases: 3. CDR1 is LNHDA, CDR2 SQIVND, per germline (reference sequence). CDR3 residues: CASSILAGGNNEQFF. CDR3 sequence (DNA): TGTGCCAGTAGTATTTTAGCGGGAGGGAACAATGAGCAGTTCTTC.

The CDR3 coding sequence is TGTGCCAGCAGCTTAGGGGGGCTAGCGGAGAGTGGGGAGTTCTTC. Translating gives CASSLGGLAESGEFF. This chain uses TRBV7-2 with TRBJ2-1; maybe TRBD2 (7 bases). The CDR3 totals 15 residues. V dropped 1 base and J dropped 14 bases, with 21 bases sitting between them. CDR1 is SGHTA, CDR2 FQGNSA, per germline.

This rearrangement joins TRBV12-3 or TRBV12-4 to TRBJ2-6, with D possibly TRBD2 on 5 matching bases. The germline V and J ends were trimmed by 2 bases and 2 bases, with 10 bases remaining between them. CDR3 size: 16 residues. CDR3: CASSLNLAAGANVLTF. The CDR3 nucleotides are TGTGCCAGCAGTTTAAACCTAGCAGCTGGGGCCAACGTCCTGACTTTC.

This clonotype has only a few counts. The DNA of the CDR3 is TGTGCCAGCAGACCCCAGGGATTCTCTGGAAACACCATATATTTT. Protein: CASRPQGFSGNTIYF. The chain joins TRBV7-2 to TRBJ1-3; D may be TRBD1 (5 bases). From germline, CDR1 is SGHTA and CDR2 FQGNSA. Trimming left V 6 bases short and J 0 bases short, with 12 bases between. The CDR3 has 15 residues.

This clonotype occurred a few times. This rearrangement joins TRBV7-3 to TRBJ2-2; no reliable D call. The CDR3 is 15 amino acids. The V end was cut by 1 base, the J end by 4 bases, with 10 bases between. Germline CDR1 is SGHTA and CDR2 is FQGTGA. The CDR3 DNA reads as TGTGCCAGCAGCTTAAGTGTGATCCCCACCGGGGAGCTGTTTTTT. It encodes CASSLSVIPTGELFF.

This chain joins TRBV12-3 or TRBV12-4 and TRBJ2-7, with D tentatively TRBD1 or TRBD2 (5 bases each). Deletions cut 2 bases from V and 3 bases from J, with 11 bases between. The CDR3 length is 14 residues. The CDR3 region is CASSLKGDGYEQYV. CDR3 nucleotide sequence: TGTGCCAGCAGTTTAAAAGGGGACGGCTACGAGCAGTACGTC.

This clonotype was recorded once. The chain has TRBV3-1 and TRBJ2-7; TRBD2 aligns across 9 bases. V was pared by 4 bases and J by 6 bases, with 7 bases of the junction left unmatched. This CDR3 is built from 14 residues. CDR1 and CDR2 from the germline V gene are LGHDT and YNNKEL (reference sequence). CDR3 DNA: TGTGCCAGCAGCCGCGGACTAGCGTTGGGCGAGCAGTACGTC. This codes for CASSRGLALGEQYV.

This clonotype turned up a few times. The chain is built from TRBV30 and TRBJ1-2; 10 bases line up with TRBD1. CDR1 is GTSNPN, CDR2 SVGIG, per germline (reference sequence). Germline trimming cut 4 bases from V and 10 bases from J; bases unmatched to any gene: 15. This CDR3 region has 15 residues. DNA for the CDR3: TGTGCCTGGAAACAAGACGCGAGACAGGGGGCTTTCTACACCTTC. It codes for CAWKQDARQGAFYTF.

This chain uses TRBV6-5 with TRBJ2-2; 10 bases are a match to TRBD2. The CDR3 has 18 residues. The trim removed 5 bases at V and 1 base at J, leaving 10 bases unmatched. CDR1 is MNHEY and CDR2 is SVGAGI in the germline V gene. In nucleotides, the CDR3 is TGTGCCAGCAGTGAGTCCTACCCTAGCGGGAGGAACACCGGGGAGCTGTTTTTT. This encodes CASSESYPSGRNTGELFF.